The rows below give T cell receptor beta chains drawn from one sample of a study of radiotherapy plus CTLA-4 blockade in lung cancer. The protocol was immunoSEQ multiplex PCR, while the TCRdb copy is restricted to in-frame clones and leaves out a portion. The profile covers 75,000 to 95,000 clones, with roughly 80% appearing a single time and 25% taken by the ten largest. The source material was peripheral blood, sampled from a patient treated with radiotherapy plus ipilimumab. The receptors were sampled from a human donor with non-small cell lung cancer that progressed on radiotherapy plus ipilimumab. Each CDR3 is given with its conserved first and last residue. D genes are given only for firm matches.

TRBJ1-2 | TRBV6-1 | - | CASSELPRDLAYGYTF
TRBJ1-2 | TRBV2 | - | CASSGGPLYYGYTF
TRBJ2-7 | TRBV28 | TRBD2 | CATSPWTSGTYEQYF
TRBJ2-7 | TRBV9 | - | CASSVGAGAYEQYF
TRBJ1-5 | TRBV30 | - | CAWSNSGHQPQHF
TRBJ2-1 | TRBV15 | TRBD2 | CATSNFRTSGIYNEQFF
TRBJ1-2 | TRBV2 | TRBD1 | CASSLDRESGYTF
TRBJ1-5 | TRBV19 | TRBD1 | CASSIGQGAVQPQHF
TRBJ1-5 | TRBV28 | - | CASGQPQHF
TRBJ1-2 | TRBV6-5 | TRBD1 | CASSLGQGIGIYGYTF
TRBJ2-5 | TRBV27 | TRBD2 | CASSLGLAGSQETQYF
TRBJ2-3 | TRBV11-2 | TRBD2 | CATIAGGADTQYF
TRBJ1-4 | TRBV7-2 | TRBD1 | CASSRTGGGPSNEKLFF
TRBJ1-1 | TRBV2 | - | CASSVSNTEAFF
TRBJ2-1 | TRBV11-2 | TRBD2 | CASSLVRTSGDNEQFF
TRBJ2-5 | TRBV10-3 | - | CAIKSAEETQYF
TRBJ2-1 | TRBV15 | - | CATRLAGTTSYNEQFF
TRBJ1-1 | TRBV7-9 | - | CASSLTQVATGAFF
TRBJ2-7 | TRBV28 | TRBD2 | CASRPPDGTSGAGEQYF
TRBJ1-3 | TRBV5-1 | TRBD1 | CASSPTGGSSGNTIYF
TRBJ2-3 | TRBV28 | - | CASSFTGAGDTQYF
TRBJ2-2 | TRBV16 | - | CASSQSGTPVVNGELFF
TRBJ2-7 | TRBV11-2 | - | CASSFGQIYEQYF
TRBJ2-6 | TRBV27 | TRBD2 | CASRRLAGAGANVLTF
TRBJ1-1 | TRBV5-1 | - | CASSLTGPDTEAFF
TRBJ2-3 | TRBV28 | - | CASSRSDYRSTDTQYF
TRBJ2-1 | TRBV7-9 | TRBD2 | CASSRAAGGPLYNEQFF
TRBJ1-1 | TRBV13 | - | CASSQGSTEAFF
TRBJ2-1 | TRBV29-1 | TRBD2 | CSVDQAGVYNEQFF
TRBJ2-5 | TRBV5-6 | - | CASSSSGTPQETQYF
TRBJ2-3 | TRBV27 | - | CASSFFDTQYF
TRBJ2-1 | TRBV21-1 | - | CASKGRGANEQFF
TRBJ2-5 | TRBV9 | - | CASSGVPEGETQYF
TRBJ2-7 | TRBV10-3 | TRBD1 | CATAPGTGSYEQYF
TRBJ1-1 | TRBV10-2 | TRBD1 | CASRGTRGGGTEAFF
TRBJ2-7 | TRBV4-1 | - | CASSQDPTRTYEQYF
TRBJ1-5 | TRBV19 | - | CASSPSRDSNQPQHF
TRBJ2-2 | TRBV6-4 | TRBD2 | CASSELAGATGELFF
TRBJ2-1 | TRBV28 | TRBD2 | CASSSYRLASNYNEQFF
TRBJ1-1 | TRBV5-6 | - | CASSPYGTHNSNTEAFF
TRBJ1-5 | TRBV7-2 | - | CASSLAGVYSNQPQHF
TRBJ1-1 | TRBV28 | TRBD1 | CASRRGTATEAFF
TRBJ1-1 | TRBV7-9 | - | CASSPSTGTTEAFF
TRBJ2-2 | TRBV5-8 | TRBD2 | CASSFVLLAGDTGELFF
TRBJ1-1 | TRBV5-1 | - | CASSLSRADLTEAFF
TRBJ2-2 | TRBV11-3 | - | CASSLEGFGGELFF
TRBJ1-5 | TRBV28 | - | CASSLGHSNQPQHF
TRBJ1-5 | TRBV15 | - | CATSRDLGGWGQPQHF
TRBJ2-5 | TRBV11-2 | - | CASSFEVGETQYF